This T cell receptor beta chain was recovered during a study of shared clonotypes between healthy human individuals. A word on this clone: Antigen specificity is unknown.

In the original processing: Filtering differed, since immunoSEQ gave only junction sequences and no quality scores. Profiled with immunoSEQ multiplex PCR; TCRdb holds only in-frame clones, not every one. V and J calls and clone size come straight from that table; D and trimming were deduced from the DNA. The sample comprises about 2.3 million clones, 80% to 95% of which are singletons, and under 0.45% rests with the top ten. Study-level findings and limits: Sequencing depth was expected to affect clonotype sharing among donors.

The receptor was derived from a man between 18 and 35 years old in good health. Some clones in this sample may be carry-over from other donors' samples. Sample: naive CD4+ T cells from PBMCs. Subset of the sample: CD45RA+ positively selected.

DNA of the CDR3: TGTGCCAGCAGCTTAGTCGAGGGGGTCCAGTACTTC. Translating gives CASSLVEGVQYF. V usage is TRBV11-2 and J usage is TRBJ2-5; the D gene is possibly TRBD1 (6 bases). Trimming cost V 1 base and J 10 bases, with 10 bases left between them. CDR1 and CDR2 from the germline V gene are SGHAT and FQNNGV. The length of the CDR3 is 12 residues. The entire variable domain, with the rest obtained from reference TRBV11-2 and TRBJ2-5, is as follows: EAGVAQSPRYKIIEKRQSVAFWCNPISGHATLYWYQQILGQGPKLLIQFQNNGVVDDSQLPKDRFSAERLKGVDSTLKIQPAKLEDSAVYLCASSLVEGVQYFGPGTRLLVL.